These 21 T cell receptor beta chains originate from one sample sequenced in a study of blood T cell repertoires in COVID-19. Sequenced by immunoSEQ multiplex PCR; TCRdb stores in-frame clones only, minus some. This table holds 310,000 or so clones, roughly 90% found once. The sequencing sample was made of peripheral blood. These receptors came from a woman aged 50 to 60 with active or convalescent COVID-19.

This chain's CDR3 is CASSLGRVGGETQYF. In DNA form, the CDR3 reads TGTGCCAGCAGCTTGGGTAGGGTGGGAGGCGAGACCCAGTACTTC. V is TRBV7-3 and J is TRBJ2-5; D might be TRBD2 (6 bases). The CDR3 length is 15 residues. Germline V gene sequence: CDR1 SGHTA, CDR2 FQGTGA. Trimming removed 3 bases at V and 5 bases at J, with 16 bases between. Combining the CDR3 with reference TRBV7-3 and TRBJ2-5 gives the whole variable domain GAGVSQTPSNKVTEKGKYVELRCDPISGHTALYWYRQSLGQGPEFLIYFQGTGAADDSGLPNDRFFAVRPEGSVSTLKIQRTERGDSAVYLCASSLGRVGGETQYFGPGTRLLVL.

This chain connects TRBV7-9 to TRBJ1-1; TRBD1 aligns across 7 bases. Germline V lookup: CDR1 SEHNR, CDR2 FQNEAQ (reference sequence). V shed 5 bases and J 0 bases; nucleotides not matched to a gene: 6. This CDR3 is built from 15 residues. The CDR3 DNA reads as TGTGCCAGCAGCCCAAATGGACAGGTGAACACTGAAGCTTTCTTT. It codes for CASSPNGQVNTEAFF.

This clone was seen a few times. J is TRBJ1-3 and V is TRBV3-1 (or the pseudogene TRBV3-2); no firm D call. Germline CDR1 reads LGHDT; CDR2 reads YNNKEL (reference sequence). This CDR3 is built from 15 residues. The germline V and J ends were trimmed by 7 bases and 0 bases, with 13 bases remaining between them. The CDR3 loop reads CASNAGSNSGNTIYF. The CDR3 DNA reads TGTGCCAGCAATGCGGGGTCTAACTCTGGAAACACCATATATTTT.

This clone was seen a single time. The chain carries TRBV6-6 and TRBJ1-1; 8 bases are shared with TRBD1. Germline V gene lookup returns CDR1 MNHNY and CDR2 SVGAGI (reference sequence). The J segment lost 0 bases and the V segment lost 2 bases, leaving 5 bases of the junction unmatched. The CDR3 covers 16 residues. Here the CDR3 reads CASSYPGQGMNTEAFF. The CDR3 DNA follows: TGTGCCAGCAGTTACCCAGGACAGGGTATGAACACTGAAGCTTTCTTT.

V usage is TRBV7-9 and J usage is TRBJ2-3, with a weak D call TRBD1 (6 bases). V dropped 1 base and J dropped 2 bases, with 10 bases sitting between them. The CDR3 contains 15 residues. CDR1 and CDR2 from the germline V gene are SEHNR and FQNEAQ (reference sequence). CDR3 nucleotides: TGTGCCAGCAGCTTAGGGCCAGGGGACACAGATACGCAGTATTTT. This encodes CASSLGPGDTDTQYF.

The V call is TRBV28, the J call TRBJ2-3; 8 bases are a match to TRBD1. The CDR3 is 15 amino acids. Trimming cost V 3 bases and J 6 bases; bases outside gene matches: 8. Germline-derived CDR1 and CDR2 are MDHEN and SYDVKM. The DNA of the CDR3 is TGTGCCAGCAGTTTTTTAGGACAGGGACTTGATACGCAGTATTTT. This sequence encodes CASSFLGQGLDTQYF.

The chain employs TRBV7-8 and TRBJ2-7, with no clear D. V was trimmed by 1 base and J by 1 base, leaving 8 bases between them. Per germline, CDR1 SGHVS and CDR2 FQNEAQ. The CDR3 loop spans 14 amino acids. The chain's CDR3 is CASSLVLQSYEQYF. For the CDR3, the DNA is TGTGCCAGCAGCTTAGTCCTCCAGTCCTACGAGCAGTACTTC.

This sequence joins TRBV5-5 and TRBJ1-1; a weak D match, TRBD1 (6 bases). In germline, CDR1 is SGHKS, CDR2 YYEKEE (reference sequence). The CDR3 loop spans 13 amino acids. Trimming removed 3 bases at V and 4 bases at J, with 10 bases between. In DNA form, the CDR3 reads TGTGCCAGCAGCTGGGAGGGGGGCACTGAAGCTTTCTTT. This codes for CASSWEGGTEAFF. Full variable domain (outside the CDR3, taken from reference TRBV5-5 and TRBJ1-1): DAGVTQSPTHLIKTRGQQVTLRCSPISGHKSVSWYQQVLGQGPQFIFQYYEKEERGRGNFPDRFSARQFPNYSSELNVNALLLGDSALYLCASSWEGGTEAFFGQGTRLTVV.

The chain joins TRBV7-9 to TRBJ2-1, with a possible D match to TRBD2 (5 bases). The V end lost 5 bases, the J end lost 6 bases, and 14 bases lay between the germline ends. The germline V gene has CDR1 SEHNR and CDR2 FQNEAQ (reference sequence). The CDR3 is 14 residues long. CDR3 sequence: CASSLLVSGNEQFF. The CDR3 DNA reads as TGTGCCAGCAGCCTACTAGTTTCGGGCAATGAGCAGTTCTTC.

The gene calls are TRBV10-3 and TRBJ1-5; TRBD1 matches at 8 bases. Losses at the gene ends were 6 bases for V and 7 bases for J; bases not matched to a gene: 8. CDR1 and CDR2 from the germline V gene are ENHRY and SYGVKD. CDR3 length: 14 amino acids. The CDR3 DNA reads TGTGCCATCAGCCCGGGACAGGCCCTACAGCCCCAGCATTTT. As protein: CAISPGQALQPQHF.

In regard to this clone: Other DNA sequences in this sample translate to the same CDR3. As DNA, the CDR3 is TGTGCCAGCTCACCCGACAGGGCCTATGGCTACACCTTC. This sequence encodes CASSPDRAYGYTF. The chain combines TRBV18 with TRBJ1-2; 7 bases are a match to TRBD1. CDR3 length: 13 residues. The germline CDR1 and CDR2 sequences are KGHSH and LQKENI. V was pared by 3 bases and J by 4 bases, with 2 bases of the junction left unmatched.

This chain connects TRBV11-2 to TRBJ1-1, with D perhaps TRBD1 (5 bases). The CDR3 runs 15 residues. The V gene lost 4 bases and the J gene lost 0 bases, with 12 bases spanning the gap. Germline V gene lookup returns CDR1 SGHAT and CDR2 FQNNGV. The DNA of the CDR3 is TGTGCCAGCAGCTGGAGACAGACAATGAACACTGAAGCTTTCTTT. Its translation is CASSWRQTMNTEAFF.

This sequence joins TRBV7-9 and TRBJ2-7; D may be TRBD1 (5 bases). V shed 5 bases and J shed 1 base, with 15 bases lying between them. The CDR3 loop spans 15 amino acids. Per germline, CDR1 SEHNR and CDR2 FQNEAQ (reference sequence). The CDR3 coding sequence is TGTGCCAGCAGCGCTGAGTGGGGCAGATCCTACGAGCAGTACTTC. Its protein product is CASSAEWGRSYEQYF.

This clone was found once. The chain uses TRBV11-2 and TRBJ1-3; D remains ambiguous. The CDR3 sequence is 14 residues long. The germline V and J ends were trimmed by 5 bases and 4 bases, with 12 bases remaining between them. CDR1 and CDR2 (germline): SGHAT, FQNNGV. The CDR3 sequence is CASSAASRGNTIYF. The CDR3 nucleotides are TGTGCCAGCAGCGCAGCTTCTAGGGGAAACACCATATATTTT. Drawing the rest from reference TRBV11-2 and TRBJ1-3, the complete variable domain is EAGVAQSPRYKIIEKRQSVAFWCNPISGHATLYWYQQILGQGPKLLIQFQNNGVVDDSQLPKDRFSAERLKGVDSTLKIQPAKLEDSAVYLCASSAASRGNTIYFGEGSWLTVV.

The J gene is TRBJ2-7, the V gene TRBV30, with 12 bases fitting TRBD2. J was trimmed by 3 bases and V by 3 bases; bases with no gene match: 6. The CDR3 extends over 15 amino acids. Per germline, CDR1 GTSNPN and CDR2 SVGIG (reference sequence). Written as DNA, the CDR3 is TGTGCCTGGAGAGAAGGACTAGCGGGGAACTACGAGCAGTACTTC. Amino acid sequence: CAWREGLAGNYEQYF.

This rearrangement joins TRBV5-1 to TRBJ2-7; TRBD2 might be the D (5 bases). V lost 0 bases to trimming and J lost 3 bases, with 10 bases between them. Germline CDR1 reads SGHRS; CDR2 reads YFSETQ. CDR3 size: 14 residues. The CDR3 bases are TGCGCCAGCAGCTTGGATGGGAGAAGCTACGAGCAGTACTTC. Translated: CASSLDGRSYEQYF.

The chain has TRBV7-2 and TRBJ2-1, with 9 bases identical to TRBD2. The V gene's germline CDR1 is SGHTA and CDR2 FQGNSA. J was trimmed by 9 bases and V by 5 bases; bases with no gene match: 8. The CDR3 extends over 14 amino acids. The CDR3: CASSTGTSFSEQFF. CDR3 DNA sequence: TGTGCCAGCAGCACCGGGACTAGCTTTAGTGAGCAGTTCTTC. The full variable domain, in which reference TRBV7-2 and TRBJ2-1 provide the parts outside the CDR3, is GAGVSQSPSNKVTEKGKDVELRCDPISGHTALYWYRQSLGQGLEFLIYFQGNSAPDKSGLPSDRFSAERTGGSVSTLTIQRTQQEDSAVYLCASSTGTSFSEQFFGPGTRLTVL.

V and J are TRBV6-6 and TRBJ1-2; D might be TRBD1 (5 bases). The CDR3 runs 13 residues. Trimming pared 8 bases from V and 1 base from J, leaving 11 bases between. Germline lookup yields CDR1 MNHNY and CDR2 SVGAGI (reference sequence). The CDR3 spells CASGRQGNYGYTF. The CDR3 nucleotides are TGTGCCAGCGGAAGGCAGGGTAACTATGGCTACACCTTC.

This clone has only one observation. This chain connects TRBV11-2 to TRBJ2-3; D is possibly TRBD1 (6 bases). Trimming cost V 4 bases and J 2 bases, with 22 bases left between them. CDR1 is SGHAT and CDR2 is FQNNGV in the germline V gene. This CDR3 is built from 18 residues. Here the CDR3 DNA reads TGTGCCAGCAGCTCATACAGGGCCCAAATAGATTTCACAGATACGCAGTATTTT. Translation gives CASSSYRAQIDFTDTQYF.

This rearrangement joins TRBV9 to TRBJ2-1; D perhaps matches TRBD2 (6 bases). V was clipped by 1 base and J by 6 bases, with 14 bases between them. The CDR3 totals 15 residues. Germline-derived CDR1 and CDR2 are SGDLS and YYNGEE. This chain's CDR3 is CASSVTGTASNEQFF. The CDR3 DNA is TGTGCCAGCAGCGTAACCGGGACTGCGTCCAATGAGCAGTTCTTC.

V is TRBV4-2 and J is TRBJ2-5; TRBD2 matches 7 bases. Per germline, CDR1 LGHNA and CDR2 YNFKEQ. The V and J ends lost 2 bases and 4 bases, in that order; junction bases with no gene match: 4. The CDR3 runs to 14 residues. The CDR3 region has the DNA TGTGCCAGCAGCCAATACTCTAGCGGAGAGACCCAGTACTTC. This encodes CASSQYSSGETQYF.